This is a list of T cell receptor beta chains from one sample in a study of cytomegalovirus exposure and HLA in healthy donors. The method was immunoSEQ multiplex PCR; TCRdb's version includes in-frame clones alone and lacks a portion of them. The sample consists of 130,000 or so clones, around 73% of them appearing once. Sequencing was performed on PBMCs. These TCRs come from a man aged 50 or older in good health and CMV-seronegative. CDR3s include the opening cysteine and the closing phenylalanine or tryptophan. The order of the fields is V gene, CDR3 length, clone size, D gene, J gene, CDR3 protein, CDR3 DNA. The D gene is left open where the match is weak. Some rows mark clone size as missing; the rest say once, few, many or name a class of expanded clone.

V gene: TRBV4-1
CDR3 length: 15
clone size: -
D gene: -
J gene: TRBJ1-1
CDR3 protein: CASSQERGRFTEAFF
CDR3 DNA: TGCGCCAGCAGCCAAGAGCGGGGCAGGTTCACTGAAGCTTTCTTT

V gene: TRBV6-1
CDR3 length: 15
clone size: -
D gene: -
J gene: TRBJ2-1
CDR3 protein: CASISLAVAGNEQFF
CDR3 DNA: TGTGCCAGCATTTCCCTTGCGGTAGCTGGCAATGAGCAGTTCTTC

V gene: TRBV10-3
CDR3 length: 14
clone size: -
D gene: TRBD2
J gene: TRBJ2-1
CDR3 protein: CAQDGTSGHNEQFF
CDR3 DNA: TGTGCTCAGGACGGGACTAGCGGACACAATGAGCAGTTCTTC

V gene: TRBV11-2
CDR3 length: 13
clone size: -
D gene: TRBD1
J gene: TRBJ1-2
CDR3 protein: CASSFGQGYGYTF
CDR3 DNA: TGTGCCAGCAGCTTCGGACAGGGCTATGGCTACACCTTC

V gene: TRBV11-2
CDR3 length: 14
clone size: -
D gene: -
J gene: TRBJ1-2
CDR3 protein: CASSPIQGGHGYTF
CDR3 DNA: TGTGCCAGCAGCCCGATTCAGGGAGGCCATGGCTACACCTTC

V gene: TRBV2
CDR3 length: 13
clone size: -
D gene: -
J gene: TRBJ1-2
CDR3 protein: CASSPTPGGGYTF
CDR3 DNA: TGTGCCAGCAGTCCCACACCCGGCGGGGGCTACACCTTC

V gene: TRBV7-2
CDR3 length: 16
clone size: -
D gene: TRBD2
J gene: TRBJ2-1
CDR3 protein: CASSTRGREGLNEQFF
CDR3 DNA: TGTGCCAGCAGCACGCGGGGGCGGGAGGGCCTTAATGAGCAGTTCTTC

V gene: TRBV2
CDR3 length: 13
clone size: -
D gene: -
J gene: TRBJ1-2
CDR3 protein: CAGHRELGYGYTF
CDR3 DNA: TGTGCCGGACACAGGGAGTTGGGCTATGGCTACACCTTC

V gene: TRBV2
CDR3 length: 13
clone size: -
D gene: -
J gene: TRBJ2-7
CDR3 protein: CASSGVGEVEQYF
CDR3 DNA: TGTGCCAGCAGTGGAGTTGGGGAGGTGGAGCAGTACTTC

V gene: TRBV28
CDR3 length: 13
clone size: -
D gene: -
J gene: TRBJ1-1
CDR3 protein: CASSLSGGTEAFF
CDR3 DNA: TGTGCCAGCAGTTTGTCGGGGGGGACTGAAGCTTTCTTT

V gene: TRBV11-2
CDR3 length: 14
clone size: -
D gene: -
J gene: TRBJ2-7
CDR3 protein: CASSLELATYEQYF
CDR3 DNA: TGTGCCAGCAGCTTAGAACTAGCTACCTACGAGCAGTACTTC

V gene: TRBV15
CDR3 length: 14
clone size: once
D gene: TRBD1
J gene: TRBJ1-1
CDR3 protein: CATSREDRGTEAFF
CDR3 DNA: TGTGCCACCAGCAGAGAGGACAGGGGAACTGAAGCTTTCTTT

V gene: TRBV5-1
CDR3 length: 15
clone size: few
D gene: -
J gene: TRBJ2-7
CDR3 protein: CASSFYPDGGNEQYF
CDR3 DNA: TGCGCCAGCAGCTTCTACCCCGACGGCGGCAACGAGCAGTACTTC

V gene: TRBV7-6
CDR3 length: 15
clone size: -
D gene: TRBD2
J gene: TRBJ2-1
CDR3 protein: CASSRTSGNYNEQFF
CDR3 DNA: TGTGCCAGCAGCCGGACTAGCGGGAATTACAATGAGCAGTTCTTC

V gene: TRBV7-9
CDR3 length: 16
clone size: -
D gene: -
J gene: TRBJ2-7
CDR3 protein: CTSSPGGLSGVYEQYF
CDR3 DNA: TGTACCAGCAGCCCGGGTGGTTTGAGCGGAGTCTACGAGCAGTACTTC

V gene: TRBV27
CDR3 length: 16
clone size: -
D gene: -
J gene: TRBJ2-7
CDR3 protein: CASSLAYGASSYEQYF
CDR3 DNA: TGTGCCAGCAGTTTAGCGTATGGGGCCAGTTCCTACGAGCAGTACTTC

V gene: TRBV5-4
CDR3 length: 14
clone size: -
D gene: -
J gene: TRBJ2-3
CDR3 protein: CASSLVEAGDTQYF
CDR3 DNA: TGTGCCAGCAGCTTGGTTGAGGCGGGAGATACGCAGTATTTT

V gene: TRBV5-6
CDR3 length: 15
clone size: -
D gene: TRBD2
J gene: TRBJ2-7
CDR3 protein: CASSFDIAGAAEQYF
CDR3 DNA: TGTGCCAGCAGCTTTGACATAGCGGGAGCCGCCGAGCAGTACTTC

V gene: TRBV7-6
CDR3 length: 12
clone size: -
D gene: -
J gene: TRBJ2-3
CDR3 protein: CASSPTRGPQYF
CDR3 DNA: TGTGCCAGCAGCCCGACTAGAGGGCCGCAGTATTTT

V gene: TRBV28
CDR3 length: 13
clone size: -
D gene: -
J gene: TRBJ2-1
CDR3 protein: CASSLRLATDRFF
CDR3 DNA: TGTGCCAGCAGTTTAAGGTTAGCGACGGACCGGTTCTTC

V gene: TRBV10-3
CDR3 length: 16
clone size: -
D gene: TRBD1
J gene: TRBJ1-2
CDR3 protein: CAISPSGAGGHYGYTF
CDR3 DNA: TGTGCCATCAGTCCCTCTGGGGCAGGGGGACACTATGGCTACACCTTC

V gene: TRBV13
CDR3 length: 15
clone size: -
D gene: -
J gene: TRBJ1-1
CDR3 protein: CASSPTGAAGTEAFF
CDR3 DNA: TGTGCCAGCAGCCCCACGGGAGCCGCAGGGACTGAAGCTTTCTTT

V gene: TRBV7-2
CDR3 length: 12
clone size: -
D gene: TRBD2
J gene: TRBJ2-1
CDR3 protein: CASSSTSGVEFF
CDR3 DNA: TGTGCCAGCAGCTCAACTAGCGGGGTAGAGTTCTTC

V gene: TRBV7-9
CDR3 length: 12
clone size: -
D gene: -
J gene: TRBJ2-7
CDR3 protein: CASTSTGYEQYF
CDR3 DNA: TGTGCCAGCACCTCAACGGGTTACGAGCAGTACTTC

V gene: TRBV7-2
CDR3 length: 15
clone size: -
D gene: -
J gene: TRBJ2-1
CDR3 protein: CASSLNGNSYNEQFF
CDR3 DNA: TGTGCCAGCAGCTTAAACGGGAACTCCTACAATGAGCAGTTCTTC

V gene: TRBV11-2
CDR3 length: 19
clone size: -
D gene: TRBD2
J gene: TRBJ2-1
CDR3 protein: CASSLARGIGTSGYNEQFF
CDR3 DNA: TGTGCCAGCAGCTTAGCGAGGGGAATCGGGACTAGCGGCTACAATGAGCAGTTCTTC

V gene: TRBV10-3
CDR3 length: 14
clone size: -
D gene: TRBD1
J gene: TRBJ2-1
CDR3 protein: CAISRTGGYNEQFF
CDR3 DNA: TGTGCCATCAGTAGGACAGGGGGATACAATGAGCAGTTCTTC

V gene: TRBV25-1
CDR3 length: 18
clone size: -
D gene: TRBD1
J gene: TRBJ1-5
CDR3 protein: CARKRDRGPINSNQPQHF
CDR3 DNA: TGTGCCAGAAAGAGGGACAGGGGACCAATTAATAGCAATCAGCCCCAGCATTTT